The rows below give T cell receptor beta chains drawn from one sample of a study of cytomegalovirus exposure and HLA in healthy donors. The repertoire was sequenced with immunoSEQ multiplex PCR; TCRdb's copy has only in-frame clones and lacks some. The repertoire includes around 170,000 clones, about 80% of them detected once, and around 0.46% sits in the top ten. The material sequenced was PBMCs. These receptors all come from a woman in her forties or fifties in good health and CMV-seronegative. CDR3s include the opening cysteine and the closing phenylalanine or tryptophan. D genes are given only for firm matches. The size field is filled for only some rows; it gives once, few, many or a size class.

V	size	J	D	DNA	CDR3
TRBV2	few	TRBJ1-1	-	TGTGCCAGCAGTGAAGCGCTTGGGGGCTTAGAAGCTTTCTTT	CASSEALGGLEAFF
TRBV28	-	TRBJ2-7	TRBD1	TGTGCCAGCAGGGACAGGGCAGGCGAGCAGTACTTC	CASRDRAGEQYF
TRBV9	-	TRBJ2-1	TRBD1	TGTGCCAGCAGCGTAGCGACAGGGGTGACCTACAATGAGCAGTTCTTC	CASSVATGVTYNEQFF
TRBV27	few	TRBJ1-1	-	TGTGCCAGCAGTTTAAGTCAATTACTTTGGGGGGTTAAGGGGCGAAACACTGAAGCTTTCTTT	CASSLSQLLWGVKGRNTEAFF
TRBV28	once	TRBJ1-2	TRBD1	TGTGCCAGCAGTTCACCGACAGGGGAAGGCTACACCTTC	CASSSPTGEGYTF
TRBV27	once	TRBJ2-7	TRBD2	TGTGCCAGCAGTTGGTCACTAGCGGGTAGCTCCTACGAGCAGTACTTC	CASSWSLAGSSYEQYF
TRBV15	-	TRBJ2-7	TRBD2	TGTGCCACCAGCAGACAGCAGCGGGACTCCTACGAGCAGTACTTC	CATSRQQRDSYEQYF
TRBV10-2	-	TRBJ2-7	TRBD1	TGCGCCAGCAGCCGGGACAGGGACTCCTACGAGCAGTACTTC	CASSRDRDSYEQYF
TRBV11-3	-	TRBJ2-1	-	TGTGCCAGCAGCTTAGAACAGAATGAGCAGTTCTTC	CASSLEQNEQFF
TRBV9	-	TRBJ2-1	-	TGTGCCAGCAGCGTAGGCTCGGGATACTACAATGAGCAGTTCTTC	CASSVGSGYYNEQFF
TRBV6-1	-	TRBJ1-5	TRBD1	TGTGCCAGCAGCAGTGACAGGGGTGGAAATCAGCCCCAGCATTTT	CASSSDRGGNQPQHF
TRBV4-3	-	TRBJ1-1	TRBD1	TGCGCCAGCAGCCAAGATTTGGTGGGGGACAGGGGGGCTTTCTTT	CASSQDLVGDRGAFF
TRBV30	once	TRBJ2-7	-	TGTGCCTGGAGCAGGGGCACCTACGAGCAGTACTTC	CAWSRGTYEQYF
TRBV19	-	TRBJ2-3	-	TGTGCCAGTAGTATAAGGGGCCGCACAGATACGCAGTATTTT	CASSIRGRTDTQYF
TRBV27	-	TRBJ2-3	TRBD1	TGTGCCAGCAGCCCCCCAGGGGGTTTAGATACGCAGTATTTT	CASSPPGGLDTQYF
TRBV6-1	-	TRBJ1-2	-	TGTGCCACCCACGGACAGATTAACTATGGCTACACCTTC	CATHGQINYGYTF
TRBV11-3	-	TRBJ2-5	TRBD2	TGTGCCAGCAGCTTAAGCGGGGGCGGGGAGACCCAGTACTTC	CASSLSGGGETQYF
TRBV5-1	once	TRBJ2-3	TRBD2	TGCGCCAGCAGCACCGGGACTAGCGCAGTGGATACGCAGTATTTT	CASSTGTSAVDTQYF